The clone carrying this T cell receptor (beta chain) appeared a single time. The antigen is unknown. This sample stems from a study of T cell responses to AZD1222 COVID-19 vaccine. Assay: immunoSEQ multiplex PCR; the TCRdb copy retains only in-frame clones and omits some. The table records approximately 19,000 clones, 75% to 85% of them present only once. Study observations and caveats: Epitopes outside B.1.351 and B.1.1.7 mutated regions reportedly drew nearly half of spike TCRs. Across spike, vaccine-associated CD4 TCRs were found, dominant at 160-218 and 743-854. Clonal diversity was possibly underestimated; the donors were predominantly white British and more often female. Only a handful of AZD1222 recipients, roughly 6 in all, had baseline seropositivity.

The CDR3 is 14 amino acids. Looked up from germline, CDR1 is SGHNT and CDR2 is YENEEA. The V gene lost 0 bases and the J gene lost 6 bases, with 12 bases spanning the gap. Sequencing was performed on peripheral blood, taken 28 days after the second AZD1222 dose. The V gene is TRBV11-3, the J gene TRBJ2-7, with D tentatively TRBD2 (5 bases). The receptor comes from an adult who received the AZD1222 COVID-19 vaccine. The CDR3 DNA sequence: TGTGCCAGCAGCTTAGAAGGGAGAGGAGGCGAGCAGTACTTC. Protein sequence: CASSLEGRGGEQYF.